Shown below are 25 T cell receptor beta chains from a single sample sequenced in a study of PD-1 blockade in classical Hodgkin lymphoma. Exposure to brentuximab vedotin varied, and each patient had relapsed following autologous stem cell transplantation. Assay: immunoSEQ multiplex PCR; the TCRdb copy retains only in-frame clones and omits some. This table has more than 90,000 clones, 80% to 90% appearing once. Sequencing was performed on peripheral blood mononuclear cells (PBMCs), taken before the second cycle of nivolumab. Receptors originate from a human donor with classical Hodgkin lymphoma.

This clone turned up a few times. J is TRBJ2-4 and V is TRBV28; 9 bases line up with TRBD1. Germline V CDR1 and CDR2: MDHEN, SYDVKM. CDR3 length: 17 residues. J gave up 2 bases and V 3 bases, and 8 bases lay outside the gene matches. CDR3 DNA: TGTGCCAGCAGTTTTCCTGGGACAGGGAACACCAAAAACATTCAGTACTTC. Protein product: CASSFPGTGNTKNIQYF.

The chain employs TRBV7-7 and TRBJ2-5; D is possibly TRBD1 or TRBD2 (7 bases each). This CDR3 comprises 15 residues. Germline assignment: CDR1 SSHAT and CDR2 FNYEAQ (reference sequence). V shed 5 bases and J shed 4 bases, with 17 bases lying between them. CDR3 DNA sequence: TGTGCCAGCAGCCAGGGGGGAGGGGCAGGAGAGACCCAGTACTTC. This sequence encodes CASSQGGGAGETQYF.

This clone was counted a single time. The chain combines TRBV19 with TRBJ1-2; TRBD1 agrees at 8 bases. V trimming: 4 bases; J trimming: 6 bases; junction bases outside the gene matches: 1. This CDR3 region has 12 residues. Germline V gene lookup returns CDR1 LNHDA and CDR2 SQIVND (reference sequence). CDR3 residues: CASSTQGDGYTF. The CDR3, as DNA: TGTGCCAGTAGTACACAGGGGGATGGCTACACCTTC.

The gene calls are TRBV9 and TRBJ1-3; D call uncertain. With 0 bases removed from V and 0 bases from J, the gap between germline ends came to 7 bases. The CDR3 consists of 15 residues. CDR1 SGDLS and CDR2 YYNGEE come from the germline V gene. The CDR3 protein is CASSVEATSGNTIYF. CDR3 bases: TGTGCCAGCAGCGTAGAGGCAACCTCTGGAAACACCATATATTTT.

As DNA, the CDR3 is TGTGCCAGCAGTTACTCCCAAGGAGGAGGAGCAGATACGCAGTATTTT. As protein: CASSYSQGGGADTQYF. The chain links TRBV6-5 to TRBJ2-3; D is possibly TRBD2 (5 bases). Germline assignment: CDR1 MNHEY and CDR2 SVGAGI. Trimming left V 0 bases short and J 4 bases short, with 14 bases between. CDR3 size: 16 residues.

This chain uses TRBV5-4 with TRBJ1-3; a possible D gene is TRBD1 (6 bases). From germline, CDR1 is SGHNT and CDR2 YYREEE (reference sequence). Trimming left V 1 base short and J 2 bases short, with 10 bases between. This CDR3 has 15 amino acids. The CDR3 spells CASSLTGRPGNTIYF. The DNA for the CDR3 is TGTGCCAGCAGCTTGACAGGGCGGCCTGGAAACACCATATATTTT.

This clone was seen once. V is TRBV15 and J is TRBJ2-3; maybe TRBD2 (6 bases). The CDR3 contains 18 residues. V lost 0 bases and J lost 2, with 18 bases in between. Germline loops: CDR1 LNHNV, CDR2 YYDKDF (reference sequence). CDR3 nucleotide sequence: TGTGCCACCAGCAGAGATTATAGCGGTGGTTCTACCACAGATACGCAGTATTTT. Residues: CATSRDYSGGSTTDTQYF.

This clone was recorded once. This chain links TRBV9 with TRBJ2-3; D ambiguous. Trimming removed 0 bases from V and 0 bases from J, with 11 bases in between. The CDR3 covers 16 residues. The germline V gene encodes CDR1 SGDLS and CDR2 YYNGEE. CDR3 DNA sequence: TGTGCCAGCAGCGTAGACATAGCTCCTAGCACAGATACGCAGTATTTT. Translating it yields CASSVDIAPSTDTQYF.

This chain links TRBV25-1 with TRBJ1-2, with D tentatively TRBD1 (6 bases). Trimming stripped 4 bases from V and 4 bases from J, with 10 bases between. The CDR3 is 13 amino acids. The germline gives CDR1 MGHDK, CDR2 SYGVNS. CDR3 region: CASSVGTLYGYTF. The CDR3 DNA sequence: TGTGCCAGCAGTGTCGGGACACTCTATGGCTACACCTTC.

The chain employs TRBV28 and TRBJ1-1, with TRBD1 as a possible D gene (6 bases). V lost 2 bases and J 4 bases, leaving 14 bases between the germline ends. Germline V gene sequence: CDR1 MDHEN, CDR2 SYDVKM. The CDR3 runs 15 residues. The CDR3 region is CASSLKVGGSTEAFF. The CDR3 DNA sequence: TGTGCCAGCAGTTTAAAGGTAGGGGGAAGCACTGAAGCTTTCTTT.

The V gene is TRBV20-1, the J gene TRBJ2-7; TRBD2 agrees at 7 bases. The CDR3 is 11 amino acids. Germline V CDR1 and CDR2: DFQATT, SNEGSKA (reference sequence). Germline trimming cut 3 bases from V and 4 bases from J; bases unmatched to any gene: 0. Written as DNA, the CDR3 is TGCAGTGCTAGCGGGAGGTACGAGCAGTACTTC. Encoded protein: CSASGRYEQYF.

This clone was counted once. Here the CDR3 reads CASSTTLHGTDTEAFF. The CDR3 DNA sequence: TGTGCCAGCTCAACGACCCTGCACGGGACGGACACTGAAGCTTTCTTT. The rearrangement uses TRBV18 and TRBJ1-1, with D possibly matching TRBD1 (5 bases). The V and J ends lost 5 bases and 3 bases respectively, with 19 bases between them. Looked up from germline, CDR1 is KGHSH and CDR2 is LQKENI. This CDR3 has 16 residues. Combining the CDR3 with reference TRBV18 and TRBJ1-1 gives the whole variable domain NAGVMQNPRHLVRRRGQEARLRCSPMKGHSHVYWYRQLPEEGLKFMVYLQKENIIDESGMPKERFSAEFPKEGPSILRIQQVVRGDSAAYFCASSTTLHGTDTEAFFGQGTRLTVV.

V and J are TRBV10-3 and TRBJ2-7; 9 nucleotides match TRBD2. V was pared by 11 bases and J by 4 bases, with 9 bases of the junction left unmatched. The CDR3 consists of 13 residues. Germline CDR1 ENHRY, CDR2 SYGVKD. In nucleotides, the CDR3 is TGTGCCTCAACCGGGACTAGCAGTTACGAGCAGTACTTC. Encoded protein: CASTGTSSYEQYF.

J is TRBJ2-6 and V is TRBV4-3; D is undetermined. V lost 1 base and J lost 4, with 2 bases in between. Germline assignment: CDR1 LGHNA and CDR2 YSLEER. The CDR3 consists of 13 residues. The CDR3 nucleotides are TGCGCCAGCAGCCAAGTGGGGGCCAACGTCCTGACTTTC. Translated, it gives CASSQVGANVLTF.

The chain links TRBV10-3 to TRBJ1-1, with 8 bases identical to TRBD1. Trimming removed 6 bases from V and 4 bases from J; junction bases left unmatched: 7. Germline-derived CDR1 and CDR2 are ENHRY and SYGVKD. The CDR3 is 14 amino acids. The CDR3 DNA reads as TGTGCCATCAGGGGGGGGACAGGAGCCACTGAAGCTTTCTTT. Its protein product is CAIRGGTGATEAFF.

This sequence joins TRBV5-1 and TRBJ2-5; 14 nucleotides agree with TRBD2. The CDR3 has 16 amino acids. The ends lost 1 base at V and 3 bases at J; junction bases unmatched: 2. Germline V CDR1 and CDR2: SGHRS, YFSETQ. The CDR3, as DNA: TGCGCCAGCAGCTTGTTGACTAGCGGGAGGGAAGAGACCCAGTACTTC. Protein sequence: CASSLLTSGREETQYF.

A remark on this clone: A read error may produce the germline difference seen at one junction end. This chain links TRBV29-1 with TRBJ1-1; TRBD1 is a possible D gene (6 bases). This CDR3 is 12 amino acids long. Germline V gives CDR1 SQVTM, CDR2 ANQGSEA. The CDR3 is CSAGHLNAEAFF. CDR3 sequence (DNA): TGCAGCGCGGGACACCTGAACGCTGAAGCTTTCTTT.

The chain employs TRBV10-3 and TRBJ2-2; 8 nucleotides align to TRBD2. The V gene end was trimmed by 3 bases and the J gene end by 5 bases; junction bases not matched to a gene: 2. Germline lookup yields CDR1 ENHRY and CDR2 SYGVKD. This CDR3 comprises 14 residues. The CDR3 DNA sequence: TGTGCCATCAGTGATAGCGGGGTGACCGGGGAGCTGTTTTTT. Protein sequence: CAISDSGVTGELFF.

The chain has TRBV7-8 and TRBJ2-5; a possible D gene is TRBD1 (5 bases). The CDR3 sequence is 14 residues long. From germline, CDR1 is SGHVS and CDR2 FQNEAQ. Trimming took 5 bases from V and 1 from J, leaving 11 bases between them. Here the CDR3 DNA reads TGTGCCAGCAGCACCCGACAGAGCCAAGAGACCCAGTACTTC. Protein sequence: CASSTRQSQETQYF. The full variable domain, in which reference TRBV7-8 and TRBJ2-5 provide the parts outside the CDR3, is GAGVSQSPRYKVAKRGQDVALRCDPISGHVSLFWYQQALGQGPEFLTYFQNEAQLDKSGLPSDRFFAERPEGSVSTLKIQRTQQEDSAVYLCASSTRQSQETQYFGPGTRLLVL.

The chain uses TRBV29-1 and TRBJ1-2; D may be TRBD1 (6 bases). The V gene lost 5 bases and the J gene lost 8 bases, with 9 bases spanning the gap. Germline CDR1 SQVTM, CDR2 ANQGSEA. CDR3 size: 10 residues. CDR3 sequence reads: CSVHRDGYTF. In DNA form, the CDR3 reads TGCAGCGTTCACAGGGACGGCTACACCTTC.

In regard to this clone: In the same sample, other DNA sequences code for this CDR3. The V call is TRBV18, the J call TRBJ2-3; D not certain. Germline V lookup: CDR1 KGHSH, CDR2 LQKENI. The CDR3 is made up of 11 amino acids. Trimming took 3 bases from V and 6 from J, leaving 4 bases between them. The CDR3: CASSPSDTQYF. The CDR3 region has the DNA TGTGCCAGCTCACCCTCTGATACGCAGTATTTT. The variable domain in full, with the rest retrieved from reference TRBV18 and TRBJ2-3, is NAGVMQNPRHLVRRRGQEARLRCSPMKGHSHVYWYRQLPEEGLKFMVYLQKENIIDESGMPKERFSAEFPKEGPSILRIQQVVRGDSAAYFCASSPSDTQYFGPGTRLTVL.

This rearrangement joins TRBV2 to TRBJ1-1, with 7 nucleotides matching TRBD1. V gave up 10 bases and J gave up 8 bases; unmatched junction bases: 13. From germline, CDR1 is SNHLY and CDR2 FYNNEI. The CDR3 length is 13 residues. The CDR3 here is CATRTQRQGEAFF. DNA for the CDR3: TGTGCCACCAGAACTCAAAGACAGGGAGAAGCTTTCTTT.

The chain carries TRBV29-1 and TRBJ2-3; a weak D match, TRBD2 (6 bases). Germline V CDR1 and CDR2: SQVTM, ANQGSEA. Between the trimmed V and J ends, which lost 3 bases and 11 bases, there was a span of 21 bases. CDR3 length: 14 amino acids. CDR3 protein: CSVDGAGHNTGQYF. The DNA of the CDR3 is TGCAGCGTTGATGGAGCGGGCCATAACACAGGGCAGTATTTT.

The chain carries TRBV5-1 and TRBJ2-5; TRBD1 aligns across 11 bases. Near its end, the DNA agrees better with TRBJ2-7, so the J call may be wrong. Germline assignment: CDR1 SGHRS and CDR2 YFSETQ. The CDR3 consists of 15 residues. CDR3 region: CASSFRDRGYDEQYF. The CDR3 DNA reads as TGCGCCAGCAGCTTCCGGGACAGGGGGTACGACGAGCAGTACTTC.

The chain carries TRBV5-6 and TRBJ2-3; D not resolved. With 2 bases removed from V and 2 bases from J, the gap between germline ends came to 12 bases. The CDR3 extends over 15 amino acids. CDR1 is SGHDT, CDR2 YYEEEE, per germline. The CDR3 protein is CASSLRLGATDTQYF. The CDR3 nucleotides read TGTGCCAGCAGCTTACGTCTTGGAGCCACAGATACGCAGTATTTT.